One and the same sample provided the 4 T cell receptor beta chains below, sequenced in a study of blood T cells in healthy people across ages. A J-beta primer mix and a sample-barcoded 5' primer were used in a second PCR of about 7 to 12 cycles. One entry per CDR3 protein results from TCRdb running MiXCR on the 5' RACE reads. The repertoire consists of 700,000 to 900,000 distinct CDR3 sequences, with roughly 26% occurring once and the leading ten covering about 3%. This sample was also put to use in a study of T cells of mothers and their children.

Material: blood. These receptors all stem from a boy aged 10-17 years in good health.

The gene calls are TRBV12-5 and TRBJ2-1; 9 nucleotides match TRBD2. Per germline, CDR1 LGHNT and CDR2 FRNRAP. Trimming cost V 5 bases and J 8 bases; bases outside gene matches: 7. The CDR3 sequence is 14 residues long. The CDR3 loop reads CASGQPGLAYEQFF. Written as DNA, the CDR3 is TGTGCTAGTGGTCAACCGGGACTAGCCTATGAGCAGTTCTTC.

This clonotype has a single count. V usage is TRBV6-6 and J usage is TRBJ1-2, with D unclear. This CDR3 contains 13 residues. Trimming left V 6 bases short and J 8 bases short, with 16 bases between. The germline gives CDR1 MNHNY, CDR2 SVGAGI (reference sequence). This chain's CDR3 is CASSPMSGQGYTF. The CDR3 DNA sequence: TGTGCCAGCAGCCCGATGTCCGGGCAAGGCTACACCTTC.

This clonotype occurred a few times. The rearrangement uses TRBV3-1 and TRBJ1-5; tentative D call: TRBD1 (5 bases). This CDR3 contains 15 residues. The V gene's germline CDR1 is LGHDT and CDR2 YNNKEL (reference sequence). V lost 1 base and J lost 4, with 11 bases in between. This CDR3 reads CASSQGSGQNQPQHF. The CDR3 DNA follows: TGTGCCAGCAGCCAAGGCTCGGGGCAGAATCAGCCCCAGCATTTT.

The chain recombines TRBV2 with TRBJ2-5; TRBD1 matches at 7 bases. The assigned J gene may be wrong: the sequence end matches TRBJ2-7 better. Looked up from germline, CDR1 is SNHLY and CDR2 is FYNNEI. This CDR3 spans 20 amino acids. As DNA, the CDR3 is TGTGCCAGCAGTTTCGGTTTAGACAGGGTTTCCTTCGTTGGGTCCTACGAGCAGTACTTC. Translating gives CASSFGLDRVSFVGSYEQYF.